These 18 T cell receptor beta chains were all obtained from the same sample, sequenced in a study of blood T cell repertoires in COVID-19. Clones were sequenced by immunoSEQ multiplex PCR, and TCRdb holds only the in-frame ones, with some missing. The sample comprises 160,000 or so clones, roughly 85% of which are singletons, and approximately 1.1% rests with the top ten. Sequenced sample: peripheral blood. These receptors all come from a middle-aged man with acute or convalescent COVID-19.

CDR3 loop: CASRLTGSNQPQHF. CDR3 coding DNA: TGTGCCAGCAGACTGACAGGCTCCAATCAGCCCCAGCATTTT. The chain joins TRBV6-5 to TRBJ1-5, with D possibly TRBD1 on 6 matching bases. The V gene lost 6 bases and the J gene lost 3 bases, with 12 bases spanning the gap. This CDR3 is built from 14 residues. Germline V gene lookup returns CDR1 MNHEY and CDR2 SVGAGI.

V usage is TRBV30 and J usage is TRBJ2-2, with TRBD2 matching 10 bases. The ends lost 1 base at V and 6 bases at J; junction bases unmatched: 8. The CDR3 contains 16 residues. In germline, CDR1 is GTSNPN, CDR2 SVGIG (reference sequence). Written as DNA, the CDR3 is TGTGCCTGGAGTGGCTCCGGGACTAGCGAGCCCGGGGAGCTGTTTTTT. It translates to CAWSGSGTSEPGELFF.

V gene TRBV6-5 combines with J gene TRBJ2-1; 11 bases match TRBD2. This CDR3 has 16 amino acids. The J segment lost 4 bases and the V segment lost 4 bases, leaving 6 bases of the junction unmatched. Per germline, CDR1 MNHEY and CDR2 SVGAGI. The CDR3 bases are TGTGCCAGCAGTTCACGACTAGCGGGGAGGTACAATGAGCAGTTCTTC. It codes for CASSSRLAGRYNEQFF.

This rearrangement joins TRBV11-2 to TRBJ1-2; D ambiguous. The V and J ends lost 5 bases and 0 bases respectively, with 10 bases between them. CDR1 and CDR2 from the germline V gene are SGHAT and FQNNGV. The CDR3 sequence is 14 residues long. DNA of the CDR3: TGTGCCAGCAGCCCAGGTTGGTCTAACTATGGCTACACCTTC. Protein: CASSPGWSNYGYTF.

The chain carries TRBV30 and TRBJ1-5; D is ambiguous. Germline loops: CDR1 GTSNPN, CDR2 SVGIG (reference sequence). V shed 3 bases and J shed 6 bases, with 12 bases lying between them. The CDR3 totals 13 residues. In nucleotides, the CDR3 is TGTGCCTGGAGCGCCTCCCCCGGTCAGCCCCAGCATTTT. Its protein product is CAWSASPGQPQHF.

V usage is TRBV5-1 and J usage is TRBJ2-2; 7 bases are shared with TRBD1. Per germline, CDR1 SGHRS and CDR2 YFSETQ. The CDR3 contains 14 residues. The V gene end was trimmed by 4 bases and the J gene end by 9 bases; junction bases not matched to a gene: 9. The CDR3 coding sequence is TGCGCCAGCAGCGTCACAGGGGCACTGTGGGAGCTGTTTTTT. Translating gives CASSVTGALWELFF.

The chain employs TRBV3-1 (or the pseudogene TRBV3-2) and TRBJ1-4; 9 positions match TRBD1. The trim removed 6 bases at V and 3 bases at J, leaving 11 bases unmatched. The CDR3 runs 17 residues. Germline V lookup: CDR1 LGHDT, CDR2 YNNKEL (reference sequence). CDR3 in DNA: TGTGCCAGCAGGCGGACAGGGGCCGGCTTAGCTAATGAAAAACTGTTTTTT. Translating gives CASRRTGAGLANEKLFF.

This CDR3 reads CASSSNPDRGRVNTEAFF. Here the CDR3 DNA reads TGTGCCAGCAGCTCAAACCCGGACAGGGGGCGGGTAAACACTGAAGCTTTCTTT. The V call is TRBV5-4, the J call TRBJ1-1, with 11 nucleotides matching TRBD1. Germline V gives CDR1 SGHNT, CDR2 YYREEE (reference sequence). J was trimmed by 2 bases and V by 3 bases; bases with no gene match: 12. This CDR3 contains 18 residues.

V and J are TRBV6-5 and TRBJ1-1; perhaps TRBD1 as D (6 bases). V was shortened by 3 bases and J by 7 bases, with 18 bases between the two germline ends. The length of the CDR3 is 15 residues. CDR1 and CDR2 (germline): MNHEY, SVGAGI. The CDR3 DNA reads TGTGCCAGCAGTTATGCTCCCCTACAGGGCGGTGAAGCTTTCTTT. This translates into CASSYAPLQGGEAFF.

The chain combines TRBV5-1 with TRBJ2-3; 8 bases align to TRBD2. With V trimmed by 0 bases and J by 2 bases, 5 bases remained unmatched. The germline gives CDR1 SGHRS, CDR2 YFSETQ. This CDR3 has 16 amino acids. CDR3 in DNA: TGCGCCAGCAGCTTGGATGTAGCGGGGTCCACAGATACGCAGTATTTT. Its translation: CASSLDVAGSTDTQYF. The variable domain in full, with the rest retrieved from reference TRBV5-1 and TRBJ2-3, is KAGVTQTPRYLIKTRGQQVTLSCSPISGHRSVSWYQQTPGQGLQFLFEYFSETQRNKGNFPGRFSGRQFSNSRSEMNVSTLELGDSALYLCASSLDVAGSTDTQYFGPGTRLTVL.

The chain has TRBV19 and TRBJ2-3, with 13 bases aligning to TRBD2. J was trimmed by 5 bases and V by 4 bases; bases with no gene match: 9. Germline V gives CDR1 LNHDA, CDR2 SQIVND (reference sequence). The CDR3 extends over 17 amino acids. For the CDR3, the DNA is TGTGCCAGTAGTACAAAGCAACTAGCGGGGGGGCGAGATACGCAGTATTTT. Residues: CASSTKQLAGGRDTQYF.

The gene calls are TRBV4-2 and TRBJ1-4; D possibly corresponds to TRBD1 (5 bases). The V gene lost 0 bases and the J gene lost 10 bases, with 12 bases spanning the gap. The V gene's germline CDR1 is LGHNA and CDR2 YNFKEQ. There are 14 residues in the CDR3. The CDR3 sequence is CASSQERTSPKLFF. Here the CDR3 DNA reads TGTGCCAGCAGCCAAGAGAGGACATCCCCAAAACTGTTTTTT.

Written as DNA, the CDR3 is TGTGCCAGCAGACGGGACAGGGTCAAGGGGGAGCAGTACTTC. Its translation is CASRRDRVKGEQYF. The chain carries TRBV2 and TRBJ2-7, with TRBD1 identical over 9 bases. The V gene's germline CDR1 is SNHLY and CDR2 FYNNEI. CDR3 length: 14 amino acids. The J segment lost 7 bases and the V segment lost 6 bases, leaving 10 bases of the junction unmatched. Complete variable domain (other parts from reference TRBV2 and TRBJ2-7): EPEVTQTPSHQVTQMGQEVILRCVPISNHLYFYWYRQILGQKVEFLVSFYNNEISEKSEIFDDQFSVERPDGSNFTLKIRSTKLEDSAMYFCASRRDRVKGEQYFGPGTRLTVT.

The chain has TRBV30 and TRBJ1-1; a possible D gene is TRBD1 (5 bases). The CDR3 length is 15 residues. Germline CDR1 and CDR2: GTSNPN and SVGIG (reference sequence). The V and J ends lost 3 bases and 6 bases respectively, with 20 bases between them. The chain's CDR3 is CAWSSRGGTRAEAFF. For the CDR3, the DNA is TGTGCCTGGAGCTCCCGCGGGGGGACGAGGGCTGAAGCTTTCTTT.

To note about this clone: The same CDR3 arises from other DNA sequences in this sample as well. The chain combines TRBV11-2 with TRBJ1-2, with D possibly TRBD1 on 5 matching bases. This CDR3 spans 12 amino acids. Trimming pared 0 bases from V and 8 bases from J, leaving 7 bases between. The germline V gene has CDR1 SGHAT and CDR2 FQNNGV. Written as DNA, the CDR3 is TGTGCCAGCAGCTTAGAAGGGGTAGGCTACACCTTC. Encoded protein: CASSLEGVGYTF.

The V gene is TRBV9, the J gene TRBJ1-4, with TRBD1 as a possible D gene (5 bases). The CDR3 contains 17 residues. Looked up from germline, CDR1 is SGDLS and CDR2 is YYNGEE. V lost 0 bases, J lost 4 bases, and 16 bases lay in between. This chain's CDR3 is CASSVEAGLGRNEKLFF. CDR3 DNA: TGTGCCAGCAGCGTAGAGGCAGGGTTGGGTCGTAATGAAAAACTGTTTTTT.

Many counts were recorded for this clone. The chain combines TRBV11-2 with TRBJ2-7; no clear D gene. CDR1 and CDR2 from the germline V gene are SGHAT and FQNNGV. V was trimmed by 5 bases and J by 4 bases, leaving 12 bases between them. The length of the CDR3 is 13 residues. The CDR3: CASSRESLYEQYF. As DNA, the CDR3 is TGTGCCAGCAGCCGCGAGTCCCTTTACGAGCAGTACTTC.

Only a few counts were recorded for this clone. The chain joins TRBV4-2 to TRBJ1-1, with D unclear. Trimming shortened V by 1 base and J by 4 bases, and 13 bases separated the two germline ends. The CDR3 contains 15 residues. CDR1 is LGHNA and CDR2 is YNFKEQ in the germline V gene. The CDR3 protein is CASSQVGDLGTEAFF. The CDR3 nucleotides read TGTGCCAGCAGCCAAGTCGGGGATTTGGGCACTGAAGCTTTCTTT.